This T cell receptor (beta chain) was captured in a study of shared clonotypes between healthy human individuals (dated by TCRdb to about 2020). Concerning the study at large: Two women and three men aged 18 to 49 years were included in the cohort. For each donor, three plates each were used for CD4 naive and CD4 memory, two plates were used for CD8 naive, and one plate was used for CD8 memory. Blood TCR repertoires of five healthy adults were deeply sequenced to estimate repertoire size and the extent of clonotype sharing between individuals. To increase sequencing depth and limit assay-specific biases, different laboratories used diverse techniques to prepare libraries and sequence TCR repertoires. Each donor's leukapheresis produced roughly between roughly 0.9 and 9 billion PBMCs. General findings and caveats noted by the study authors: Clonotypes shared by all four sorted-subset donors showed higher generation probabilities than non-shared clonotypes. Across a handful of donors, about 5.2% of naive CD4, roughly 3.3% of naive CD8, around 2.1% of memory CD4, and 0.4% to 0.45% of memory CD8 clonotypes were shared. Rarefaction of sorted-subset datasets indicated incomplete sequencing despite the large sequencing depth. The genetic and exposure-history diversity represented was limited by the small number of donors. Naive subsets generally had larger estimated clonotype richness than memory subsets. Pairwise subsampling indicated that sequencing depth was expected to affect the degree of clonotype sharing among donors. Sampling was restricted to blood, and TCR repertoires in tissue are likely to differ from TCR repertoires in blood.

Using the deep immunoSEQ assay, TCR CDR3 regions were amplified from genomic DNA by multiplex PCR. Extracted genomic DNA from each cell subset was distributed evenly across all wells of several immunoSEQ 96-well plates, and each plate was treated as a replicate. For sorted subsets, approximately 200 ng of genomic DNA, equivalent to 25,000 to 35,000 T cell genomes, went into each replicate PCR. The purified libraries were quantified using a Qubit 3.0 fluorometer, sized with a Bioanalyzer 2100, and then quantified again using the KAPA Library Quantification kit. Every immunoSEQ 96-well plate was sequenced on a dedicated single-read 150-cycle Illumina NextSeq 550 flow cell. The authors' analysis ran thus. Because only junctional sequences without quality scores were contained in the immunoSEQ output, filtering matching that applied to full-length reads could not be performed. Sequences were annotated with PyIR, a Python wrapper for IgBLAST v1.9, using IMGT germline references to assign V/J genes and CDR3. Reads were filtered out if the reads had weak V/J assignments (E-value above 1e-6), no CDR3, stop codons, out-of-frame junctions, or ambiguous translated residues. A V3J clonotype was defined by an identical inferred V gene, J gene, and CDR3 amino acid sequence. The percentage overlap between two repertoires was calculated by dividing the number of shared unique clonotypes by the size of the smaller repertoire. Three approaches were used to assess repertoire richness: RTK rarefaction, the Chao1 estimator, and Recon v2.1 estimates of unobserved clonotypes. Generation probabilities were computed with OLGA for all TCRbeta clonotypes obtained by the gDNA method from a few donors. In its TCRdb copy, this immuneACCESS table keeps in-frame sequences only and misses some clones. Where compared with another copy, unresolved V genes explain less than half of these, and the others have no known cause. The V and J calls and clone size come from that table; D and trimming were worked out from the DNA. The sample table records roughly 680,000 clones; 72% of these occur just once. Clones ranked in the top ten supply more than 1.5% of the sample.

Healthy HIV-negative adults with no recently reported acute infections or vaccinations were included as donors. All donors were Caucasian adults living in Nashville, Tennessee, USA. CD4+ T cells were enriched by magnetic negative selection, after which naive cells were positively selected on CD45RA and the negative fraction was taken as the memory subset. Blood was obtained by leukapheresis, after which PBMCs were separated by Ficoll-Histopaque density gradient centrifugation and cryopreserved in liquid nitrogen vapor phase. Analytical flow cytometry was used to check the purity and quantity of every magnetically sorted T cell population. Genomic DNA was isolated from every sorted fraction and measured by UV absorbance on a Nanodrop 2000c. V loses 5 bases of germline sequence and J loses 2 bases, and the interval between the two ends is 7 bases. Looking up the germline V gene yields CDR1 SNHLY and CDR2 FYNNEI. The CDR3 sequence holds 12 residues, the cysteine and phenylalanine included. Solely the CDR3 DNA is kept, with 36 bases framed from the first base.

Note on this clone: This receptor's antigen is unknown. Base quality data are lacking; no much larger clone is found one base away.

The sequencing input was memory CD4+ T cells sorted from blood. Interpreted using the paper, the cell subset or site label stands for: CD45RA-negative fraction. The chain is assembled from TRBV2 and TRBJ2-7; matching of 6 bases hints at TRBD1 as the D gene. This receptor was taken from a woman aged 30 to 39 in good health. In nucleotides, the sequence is TGTGCCAGCAGTAGACAGGCCTACGAGCAGTACTTC. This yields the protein CASSRQAYEQYF.